These 16 T cell receptor beta chains came from one sample sequenced in a study of T cells after yellow fever vaccination. TCRdb itself ran the 5' RACE reads through MiXCR, one entry per CDR3 protein. The table lists about 160,000 distinct CDR3 sequences, almost 7% of them singletons. Sample: CD4+ T cells sorted from PBMCs, taken around 5 days after the first yellow fever vaccination. The source is a man between 18 and 29 years old who received the YFV17D yellow fever vaccine.

Worth noting for this clonotype: A much larger clone differs by one base, so this may be a read error. A read error is likely, as this CDR3 ends without the conserved phenylalanine or tryptophan. This chain joins TRBV6-1 and TRBJ1-1; no clear D. The ends were cut back, 5 bases at V and 5 bases at J, with 15 bases in the middle. This CDR3 is built from 14 residues. The germline V gene has CDR1 MNHNS and CDR2 SASEGT. The DNA of the CDR3 is TGTGCCAGCAGTCCCCTTACGATCGGAACTGAAGCTTTCCTT. It translates to CASSPLTIGTEAFL.

The sample holds a few counts of this clonotype. This chain uses TRBV5-1 with TRBJ2-5, with D possibly being TRBD1 or TRBD2 (6 bases each). Germline CDR1 and CDR2: SGHRS and YFSETQ. The V gene lost 1 base and the J gene lost 2 bases, with 18 bases spanning the gap. CDR3 length equals 17 residues. For the CDR3, the DNA is TGCGCCAGCAGCTTGAACGAGCAGGGGAGCGGGCAAGAGACCCAGTACTTC. Its translation: CASSLNEQGSGQETQYF.

The chain is built from TRBV7-3 and TRBJ2-5; D is undetermined. Trimming removed 4 bases from V and 7 bases from J, with 7 bases in between. Germline lookup yields CDR1 SGHTA and CDR2 FQGTGA. The CDR3 runs to 11 residues. The CDR3 region is CASSSGGTQYF. The DNA of the CDR3 is TGTGCCAGCAGCTCGGGCGGGACCCAGTACTTC.

V gene TRBV12-3 or TRBV12-4 combines with J gene TRBJ1-1, with D unclear. The CDR3 has 13 amino acids. Trimming removed 8 bases at V and 0 bases at J, with 10 bases between. CDR3 residues: CASGLQMNTEAFF. In DNA, the CDR3 is TGTGCCAGCGGCTTACAGATGAACACTGAAGCTTTCTTT.

This clonotype was observed many times. V usage is TRBV7-2 and J usage is TRBJ2-3; D is undetermined. V lost 4 bases and J lost 6, with 11 bases in between. The CDR3 contains 13 residues. Germline CDR1 reads SGHTA; CDR2 reads FQGNSA. CDR3 DNA sequence: TGTGCCAGCAGCTCCGTCGTGCGTGATACGCAGTATTTT. It yields the protein CASSSVVRDTQYF.

The chain recombines TRBV18 with TRBJ1-2; 8 bases are a match to TRBD1. CDR3 length equals 15 residues. Germline assignment: CDR1 KGHSH and CDR2 LQKENI. After removal of 3 bases from V and 6 bases from J, the junction contained 9 bases not matched to a gene. Written as DNA, the CDR3 is TGTGCCAGCTCACCGAATCTGGGACAGGATAATGGCTACACCTTC. Its translation: CASSPNLGQDNGYTF.

This clonotype was seen a handful of times. The rearrangement uses TRBV19 and TRBJ2-7; D possibly uses TRBD1 or TRBD2 (6 bases each). The germline V gene has CDR1 LNHDA and CDR2 SQIVND (reference sequence). V dropped 5 bases and J dropped 2 bases, with 13 bases sitting between them. This CDR3 has 14 amino acids. CDR3 nucleotide sequence: TGTGCCAGTAGTCGGCGGGACATCACCTACGAGCAGTACTTC. Translated: CASSRRDITYEQYF.

V is TRBV7-3 and J is TRBJ1-2, with a weak D call TRBD1 (6 bases). The CDR3 runs to 13 residues. V lost 5 bases, J lost 4 bases, and 11 bases lay in between. CDR1 and CDR2 (germline): SGHTA, FQGTGA. Here the CDR3 DNA reads TGTGCCAGCAGCCCAGGACAGACCTATGGCTACACCTTC. This sequence encodes CASSPGQTYGYTF.

This clonotype was detected ten times or more. The rearrangement links TRBV2 to TRBJ2-4; D not certain. Germline CDR1 SNHLY, CDR2 FYNNEI. The V gene lost 8 bases and the J gene lost 1 base, with 6 bases spanning the gap. The CDR3 is made up of 12 amino acids. DNA of the CDR3: TGTGCCAGCGGGTACGCCAAAAACATTCAGTACTTC. Amino acid sequence: CASGYAKNIQYF. The complete variable domain, with remaining parts taken from reference TRBV2 and TRBJ2-4, reads EPEVTQTPSHQVTQMGQEVILRCVPISNHLYFYWYRQILGQKVEFLVSFYNNEISEKSEIFDDQFSVERPDGSNFTLKIRSTKLEDSAMYFCASGYAKNIQYFGAGTRLSVL.

This clonotype occurred many times. This chain uses TRBV2 with TRBJ1-5; D gene uncertain. The germline V gene encodes CDR1 SNHLY and CDR2 FYNNEI. The CDR3 sequence is 15 residues long. V was trimmed by 6 bases and J by 5 bases, leaving 17 bases between them. The CDR3 here is CASSTNRAPDQPQHF. As DNA, the CDR3 is TGTGCCAGCAGCACGAACCGGGCCCCAGATCAGCCCCAGCATTTT.

The table lists this clonotype with many counts. The chain has TRBV18 and TRBJ2-5; 8 bases match TRBD1. There are 12 residues in the CDR3. Germline V CDR1 and CDR2: KGHSH, LQKENI. The V segment lost 5 bases and the J segment 14 bases; nucleotides outside the gene matches: 10. CDR3 DNA: TGTGCCAGCTCATCGGACAGGGAGCATAGTTACTTC. Protein: CASSSDREHSYF. Complete variable domain (other parts from reference TRBV18 and TRBJ2-5): NAGVMQNPRHLVRRRGQEARLRCSPMKGHSHVYWYRQLPEEGLKFMVYLQKENIIDESGMPKERFSAEFPKEGPSILRIQQVVRGDSAAYFCASSSDREHSYFGPGTRLLVL.

This clonotype was seen only a few times. This sequence joins TRBV14 and TRBJ2-3, with D maybe TRBD2 (6 bases). The CDR3 is 15 residues long. Germline CDR1 is SGHDN and CDR2 is FVKESK. V was pared by 6 bases and J by 2 bases, with 15 bases between. The CDR3, as DNA: TGTGCCAGCAGACCGGCGGGGAGTATCACAGATACGCAGTATTTT. As protein: CASRPAGSITDTQYF.

The V call is TRBV7-3, the J call TRBJ2-2, with TRBD2 matching over 10 bases. The trim removed 5 bases at V and 3 bases at J, leaving 6 bases unmatched. CDR3 length: 16 residues. Per the germline V gene, CDR1 is SGHTA and CDR2 is FQGTGA. CDR3: CASSPSGSSHTGELFF. The CDR3 region has the DNA TGTGCCAGCAGCCCTAGCGGGAGTTCTCACACCGGGGAGCTGTTTTTT.

This clonotype was seen repeatedly, ten times or more. The chain has TRBV29-1 and TRBJ2-3; D is tentatively TRBD1 or TRBD2 (7 bases each). The CDR3 has 15 residues. The V gene lost 4 bases and the J gene lost 6 bases, with 20 bases spanning the gap. Germline CDR1 is SQVTM and CDR2 is ANQGSEA. The CDR3 loop reads CSVGEWRGGGDTQYF. The CDR3 region has the DNA TGCAGCGTTGGTGAATGGCGGGGAGGGGGCGATACGCAGTATTTT.

This clonotype was detected ten times or more. This chain joins TRBV11-2 and TRBJ2-7; 7 bases map to TRBD1. This CDR3 has 13 residues. J gave up 2 bases and V 3 bases, and 1 base lay outside the gene matches. Looked up from germline, CDR1 is SGHAT and CDR2 is FQNNGV. The CDR3 coding sequence is TGTGCCAGCAGCTTCGGACAGGCCTACGAGCAGTACGTC. Its translation: CASSFGQAYEQYV.

The chain carries TRBV6-5 and TRBJ1-1, with 7 bases aligning to TRBD1. The junction had 9 bases not matched to a gene; V was cut back by 4 bases and J by 1 base. The CDR3 spans 16 residues. CDR1 is MNHEY, CDR2 SVGAGI, per germline. In DNA, the CDR3 is TGTGCCAGCAGTTCGAATACCGGGACAGCGAACACTGAAGCTTTCTTT. Amino acid sequence: CASSSNTGTANTEAFF.